These 7 T cell receptor beta chains share one sample of origin, sequenced in a study of technical replicates of blood from a few donors. The protocol was immunoSEQ multiplex PCR, while the TCRdb copy is restricted to in-frame clones and leaves out a portion. The repertoire holds tens of thousands of clones, with 94% as singletons. The sequencing sample was made of T cells isolated from PBMCs. Source of these receptors: a human donor in good health.

The chain is built from TRBV7-8 and TRBJ2-7, with a tentative D call TRBD2 (6 bases). The CDR3 length is 15 residues. V was pared by 0 bases and J by 5 bases, with 14 bases between. The germline gives CDR1 SGHVS, CDR2 FQNEAQ. The CDR3: CASSLAWSERDEQYF. The CDR3 nucleotides are TGTGCCAGCAGCTTAGCTTGGTCCGAGCGGGACGAGCAGTACTTC.

The chain has TRBV28 and TRBJ2-2; D remains ambiguous. This CDR3 spans 14 amino acids. The V gene lost 7 bases and the J gene lost 4 bases, with 13 bases spanning the gap. Germline CDR1 and CDR2: MDHEN and SYDVKM. The chain's CDR3 is CASNFGRATGELFF. In DNA form, the CDR3 reads TGTGCCAGCAATTTCGGTAGAGCCACCGGGGAGCTGTTTTTT.

This sequence joins TRBV7-6 and TRBJ2-5, with D unclear. Germline CDR1 is SGHVS and CDR2 is FNYEAQ. The V end was cut by 1 base, the J end by 0 bases, with 6 bases between. The CDR3 covers 14 residues. As DNA, the CDR3 is TGTGCCAGCAGCTTAGAGAGGTACCAAGAGACCCAGTACTTC. Its translation: CASSLERYQETQYF.

This clone showed up just once. This chain connects TRBV7-2 to TRBJ1-5, with D possibly matching TRBD1 (6 bases). Germline V gives CDR1 SGHTA, CDR2 FQGNSA. Trimming cost V 4 bases and J 2 bases, with 15 bases left between them. CDR3 length: 16 residues. The CDR3 bases are TGTGCCAGCAGCTCCCAAGGCAACAGGGGCAATCAGCCCCAGCATTTT. Amino acid sequence: CASSSQGNRGNQPQHF.

V gene TRBV9 combines with J gene TRBJ2-7; the D is unclear. The germline V and J ends were trimmed by 7 bases and 7 bases, with 15 bases remaining between them. The CDR3 loop spans 12 amino acids. CDR1 is SGDLS, CDR2 YYNGEE, per germline. The CDR3 nucleotides are TGTGCCAGCTCCCGCCCCAACTCGGAGCAGTACTTC. Protein: CASSRPNSEQYF.

The chain couples TRBV6-1 to TRBJ1-6; D is uncertain. CDR3 length: 14 residues. V was trimmed by 2 bases and J by 11 bases, leaving 13 bases between them. CDR1 MNHNS and CDR2 SASEGT come from the germline V gene. This CDR3 is CASSEWQTAAPLHF. In nucleotides, the CDR3 is TGTGCCAGCAGTGAATGGCAGACGGCGGCACCCCTCCACTTT.

This chain uses TRBV6-5 with TRBJ2-2; tentative D call: TRBD1 (6 bases). The CDR3 is 14 amino acids. Germline loops: CDR1 MNHEY, CDR2 SVGAGI. V gave up 6 bases and J gave up 1 base, with 9 bases separating them. The CDR3 loop reads CASSQQGNTGELFF. As DNA, the CDR3 is TGTGCCAGCAGCCAACAGGGGAACACCGGGGAGCTGTTTTTT.